Listed below are T cell receptor beta chains from one sample, sequenced in a study of blood T cell repertoires in COVID-19. Clones were read by immunoSEQ multiplex PCR, and TCRdb kept only the in-frame ones, dropping some. Altogether roughly 150,000 clones are present, around 82% being singletons, with the ten largest covering around 7.8%. The sequenced sample was peripheral blood. Source of these receptors: a human donor in a cohort sampled during active COVID-19. CDR3s include the opening cysteine and the closing phenylalanine or tryptophan. A D gene is named only where the DNA matches it firmly. Size values are once, few and many counts, or a class for expanded clones, and some rows have none.

.	TRBV19	.	16	TRBJ2-1	CASNSHDRAGGNEQFF	TGTGCCAGTAATTCCCACGACAGGGCAGGGGGGAATGAGCAGTTCTTC
.	TRBV29-1	.	19	TRBJ2-3	CSVELGPLEDFWLTDTQYF	TGCAGCGTTGAGCTGGGTCCACTGGAGGACTTTTGGTTGACAGATACGCAGTATTTT
.	TRBV4-1	TRBD1	17	TRBJ1-4	CASSPRGMDRGKEKLFF	TGCGCCAGCAGCCCCCGGGGGATGGACAGGGGAAAGGAAAAACTGTTTTTT
.	TRBV2	.	12	TRBJ2-7	CASSESGYEQYF	TGTGCCAGCAGTGAGTCAGGTTACGAGCAGTACTTC
.	TRBV3-1/TRBV3-2	TRBD1	13	TRBJ2-7	CASSQPGGREQYF	TGTGCCAGCAGCCAGCCAGGGGGCCGGGAGCAGTACTTC
.	TRBV7-9	.	14	TRBJ2-7	CASSFGGLSYEQYF	TGTGCCAGCAGCTTTGGGGGACTGTCTTACGAGCAGTACTTC
.	TRBV5-6	.	13	TRBJ2-1	CASTRTYYNEQFF	TGTGCCAGCACAAGGACATATTACAATGAGCAGTTCTTC
.	TRBV6-5	TRBD1	15	TRBJ1-6	CASSSHDRANSPLHF	TGTGCCAGCAGTTCCCACGACAGGGCGAATTCACCCCTCCACTTT
.	TRBV11-3	.	13	TRBJ2-3	CASSQRPYLTQYF	TGTGCCAGCAGCCAGCGGCCTTATCTTACGCAGTATTTT
.	TRBV19	TRBD1	14	TRBJ2-7	CASSTRTGTYEQYF	TGTGCCAGTAGTACTCGGACAGGAACCTACGAGCAGTACTTC
.	TRBV2	TRBD1	15	TRBJ1-1	CASKRLGQGSTEAFF	TGTGCCAGCAAGAGATTGGGACAGGGGAGCACTGAAGCTTTCTTT
few	TRBV7-9	.	11	TRBJ1-1	CASSLGLEAFF	TGTGCCAGCAGCTTAGGGCTGGAAGCTTTCTTT
.	TRBV5-8	.	12	TRBJ2-3	CASSRSADTQYF	TGTGCCAGCAGCCGTTCCGCGGATACGCAGTATTTT
.	TRBV7-9	TRBD1	19	TRBJ1-6	CASSPSRDRGTPYNSPLHF	TGTGCCAGCAGCCCATCCCGGGACAGGGGGACTCCCTATAATTCACCCCTCCACTTT
.	TRBV5-5	TRBD1	15	TRBJ1-5	CASSLEAAGGQPQHF	TGTGCCAGCAGCTTGGAGGCGGCAGGGGGGCAGCCCCAGCATTTT
.	TRBV19	TRBD1	15	TRBJ1-2	CASSAPGTANYGYTF	TGTGCCAGTAGTGCTCCCGGGACAGCAAACTATGGCTACACCTTC
.	TRBV7-2	.	16	TRBJ2-2	CASSSRGELITGELFF	TGTGCCAGCAGCTCCCGCGGGGAACTCATCACCGGGGAGCTGTTTTTT
.	TRBV27	TRBD2	18	TRBJ2-3	CASSPYGGGYSSTDTQYF	TGTGCCAGCAGTCCATACGGCGGGGGGTATTCTAGCACAGATACGCAGTATTTT
.	TRBV7-2	TRBD2	18	TRBJ2-1	CASSADLLGAGGYNEQFF	TGTGCCAGCAGCGCCGACCTACTAGGAGCGGGGGGGTACAATGAGCAGTTCTTC
.	TRBV7-6	.	15	TRBJ2-2	CASSLGQTNTGELFF	TGTGCCAGCAGCTTAGGACAGACCAACACCGGGGAGCTGTTTTTT
.	TRBV19	TRBD1	14	TRBJ2-7	CASSSRQGVHEQYF	TGTGCCAGTAGTTCAAGACAGGGCGTGCACGAGCAGTACTTC
.	TRBV5-1	TRBD1	14	TRBJ2-7	CASSGTGPTYEQYF	TGCGCCAGCAGCGGGACAGGGCCCACCTACGAGCAGTACTTC